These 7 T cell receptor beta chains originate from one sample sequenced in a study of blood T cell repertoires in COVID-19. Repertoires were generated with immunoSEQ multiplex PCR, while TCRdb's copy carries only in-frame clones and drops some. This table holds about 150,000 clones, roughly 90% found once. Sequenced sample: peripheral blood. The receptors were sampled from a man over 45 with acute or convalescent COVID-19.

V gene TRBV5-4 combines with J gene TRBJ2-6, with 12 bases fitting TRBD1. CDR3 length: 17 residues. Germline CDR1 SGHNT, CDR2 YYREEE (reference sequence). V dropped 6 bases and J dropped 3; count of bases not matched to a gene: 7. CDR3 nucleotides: TGTGCCAGCACCCGGGACAGGGGGCTGGTTGGGGCCAACGTCCTGACTTTC. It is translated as CASTRDRGLVGANVLTF.

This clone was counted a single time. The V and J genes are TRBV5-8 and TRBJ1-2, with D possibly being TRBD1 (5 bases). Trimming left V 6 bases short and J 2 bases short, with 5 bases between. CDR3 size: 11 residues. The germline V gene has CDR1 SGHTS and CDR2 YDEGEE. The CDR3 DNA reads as TGTGCCAGCAACAGGAACTATGGCTACACCTTC. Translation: CASNRNYGYTF.

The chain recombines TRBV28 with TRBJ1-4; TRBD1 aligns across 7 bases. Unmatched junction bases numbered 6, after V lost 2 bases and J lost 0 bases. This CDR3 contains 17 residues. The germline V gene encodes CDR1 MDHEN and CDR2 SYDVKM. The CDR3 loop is CASSLTATGATNEKLFF. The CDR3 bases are TGTGCCAGCAGTTTAACAGCAACAGGGGCAACTAATGAAAAACTGTTTTTT. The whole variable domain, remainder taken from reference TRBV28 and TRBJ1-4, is DVKVTQSSRYLVKRTGEKVFLECVQDMDHENMFWYRQDPGLGLRLIYFSYDVKMKEKGDIPEGYSVSREKKERFSLILESASTNQTSMYLCASSLTATGATNEKLFFGSGTQLSVL.

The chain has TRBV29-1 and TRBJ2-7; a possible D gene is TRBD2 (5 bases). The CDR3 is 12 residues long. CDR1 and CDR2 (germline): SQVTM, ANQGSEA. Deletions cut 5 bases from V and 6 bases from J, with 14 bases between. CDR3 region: CSVLTPGSEQYV. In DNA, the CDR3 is TGCAGCGTTCTCACCCCGGGGAGCGAGCAGTACGTC.

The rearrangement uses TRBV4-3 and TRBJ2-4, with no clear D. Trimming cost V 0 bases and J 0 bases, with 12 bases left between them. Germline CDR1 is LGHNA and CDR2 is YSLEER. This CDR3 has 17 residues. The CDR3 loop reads CASSQERSEVAKNIQYF. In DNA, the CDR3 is TGCGCCAGCAGCCAAGAACGCTCTGAGGTAGCCAAAAACATTCAGTACTTC.

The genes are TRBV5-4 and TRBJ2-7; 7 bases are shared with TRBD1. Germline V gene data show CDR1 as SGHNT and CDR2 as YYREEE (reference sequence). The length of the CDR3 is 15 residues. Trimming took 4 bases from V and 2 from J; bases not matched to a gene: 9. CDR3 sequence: CASSPSGTVAYEQYF. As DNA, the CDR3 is TGTGCCAGCAGCCCCTCCGGGACAGTAGCCTACGAGCAGTACTTC.

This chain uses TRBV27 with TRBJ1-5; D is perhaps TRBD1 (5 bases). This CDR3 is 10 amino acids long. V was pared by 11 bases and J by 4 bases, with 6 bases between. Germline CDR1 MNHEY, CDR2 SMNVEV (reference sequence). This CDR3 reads CAGGNQPQHF. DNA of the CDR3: TGTGCCGGGGGGAATCAGCCCCAGCATTTT.